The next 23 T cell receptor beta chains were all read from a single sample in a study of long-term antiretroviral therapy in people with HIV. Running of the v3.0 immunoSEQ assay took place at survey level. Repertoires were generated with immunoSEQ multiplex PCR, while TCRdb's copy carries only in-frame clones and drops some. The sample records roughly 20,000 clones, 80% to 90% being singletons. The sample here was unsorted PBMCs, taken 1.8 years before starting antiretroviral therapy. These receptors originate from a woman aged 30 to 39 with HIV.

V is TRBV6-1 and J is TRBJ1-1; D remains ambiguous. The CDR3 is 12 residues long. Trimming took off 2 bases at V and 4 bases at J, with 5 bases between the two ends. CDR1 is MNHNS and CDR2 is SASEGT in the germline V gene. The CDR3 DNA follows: TGTGCCAGCAGTGAATCAGGCACTGAAGCTTTCTTT. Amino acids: CASSESGTEAFF.

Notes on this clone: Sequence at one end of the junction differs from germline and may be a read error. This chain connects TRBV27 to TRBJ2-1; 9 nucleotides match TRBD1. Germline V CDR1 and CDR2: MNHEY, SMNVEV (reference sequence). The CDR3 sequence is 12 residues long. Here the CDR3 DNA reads TGTGCCAGCAGTTCCCCGCGGACAGGGGCTATCTTC. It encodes CASSSPRTGAIF.

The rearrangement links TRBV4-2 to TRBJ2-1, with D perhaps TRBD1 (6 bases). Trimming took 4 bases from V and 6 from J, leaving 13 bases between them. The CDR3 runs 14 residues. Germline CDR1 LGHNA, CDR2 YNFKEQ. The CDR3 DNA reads TGTGCCAGCAGCCTTGGGACAAATATCAATGAGCAGTTCTTC. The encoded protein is CASSLGTNINEQFF.

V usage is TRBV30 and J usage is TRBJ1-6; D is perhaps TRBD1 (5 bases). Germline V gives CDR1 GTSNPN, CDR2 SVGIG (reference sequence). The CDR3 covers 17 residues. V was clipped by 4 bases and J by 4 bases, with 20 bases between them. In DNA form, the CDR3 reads TGTGCCTGGAAACTTTTTACAGTGGGGGGATATAATTCACCCCTCCACTTT. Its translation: CAWKLFTVGGYNSPLHF.

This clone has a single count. In DNA, the CDR3 is TGTGCCAGCAGCGAACAGGGGCCCGCCCGAGCTTTCTTT. Its protein product is CASSEQGPARAFF. The J gene is TRBJ1-1, the V gene TRBV6-1; the match to TRBD1 covers 7 bases. The length of the CDR3 is 13 residues. Unmatched junction bases numbered 11, after V lost 6 bases and J lost 10 bases. CDR1 MNHNS and CDR2 SASEGT come from the germline V gene.

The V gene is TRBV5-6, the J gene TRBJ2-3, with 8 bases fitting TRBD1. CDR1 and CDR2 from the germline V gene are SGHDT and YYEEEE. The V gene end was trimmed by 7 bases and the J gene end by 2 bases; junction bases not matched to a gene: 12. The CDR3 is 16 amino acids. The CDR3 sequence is CASGPPDRAYTDTQYF. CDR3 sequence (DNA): TGTGCCAGCGGCCCCCCGGACAGGGCTTACACAGATACGCAGTATTTT.

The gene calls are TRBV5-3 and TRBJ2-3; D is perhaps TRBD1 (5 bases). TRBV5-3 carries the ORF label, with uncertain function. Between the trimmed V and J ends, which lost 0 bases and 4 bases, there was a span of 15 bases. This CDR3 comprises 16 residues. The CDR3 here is CARSLVSGKAADTQYF. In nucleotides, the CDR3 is TGTGCCAGAAGCTTGGTGTCAGGGAAGGCGGCAGATACGCAGTATTTT.

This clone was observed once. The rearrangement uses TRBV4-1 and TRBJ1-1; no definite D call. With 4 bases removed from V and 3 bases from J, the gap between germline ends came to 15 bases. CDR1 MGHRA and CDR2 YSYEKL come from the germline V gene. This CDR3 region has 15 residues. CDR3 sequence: CASSPGSNQYTEAFF. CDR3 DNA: TGCGCCAGCAGCCCGGGGTCTAATCAGTACACTGAAGCTTTCTTT.

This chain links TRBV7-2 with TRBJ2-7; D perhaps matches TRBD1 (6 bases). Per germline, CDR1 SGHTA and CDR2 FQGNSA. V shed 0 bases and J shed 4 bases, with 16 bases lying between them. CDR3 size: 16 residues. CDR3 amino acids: CASSLAQTGRGYEQYF. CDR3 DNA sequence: TGTGCCAGCAGCTTAGCGCAGACAGGCCGGGGTTACGAGCAGTACTTC.

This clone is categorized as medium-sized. This chain's CDR3 is CASSLGQGDQPQHF. The CDR3 DNA reads TGTGCCAGCAGTCTGGGACAGGGGGATCAGCCCCAGCATTTT. The chain links TRBV6-5 to TRBJ1-5; TRBD1 matches 11 bases. This CDR3 is 14 amino acids long. Germline V CDR1 and CDR2: MNHEY, SVGAGI. After removal of 5 bases from V and 5 bases from J, the junction contained 2 bases not matched to a gene.

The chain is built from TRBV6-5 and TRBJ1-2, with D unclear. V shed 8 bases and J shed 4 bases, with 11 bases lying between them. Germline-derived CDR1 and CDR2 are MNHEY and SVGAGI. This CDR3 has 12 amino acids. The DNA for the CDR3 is TGTGCCAGCTACCTAGCTCCCTATGGCTACACCTTC. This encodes CASYLAPYGYTF.

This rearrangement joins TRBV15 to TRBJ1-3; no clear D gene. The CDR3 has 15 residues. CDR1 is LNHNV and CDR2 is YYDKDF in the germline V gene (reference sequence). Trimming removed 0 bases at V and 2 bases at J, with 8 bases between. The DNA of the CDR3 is TGTGCCACCAGCAGAGATGAATTGACTGGAAACACCATATATTTT. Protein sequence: CATSRDELTGNTIYF.

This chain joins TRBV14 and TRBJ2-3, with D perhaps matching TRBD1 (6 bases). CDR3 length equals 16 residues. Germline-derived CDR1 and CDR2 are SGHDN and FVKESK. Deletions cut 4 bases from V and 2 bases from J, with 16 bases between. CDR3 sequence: CASSPRGQIPTDTQYF. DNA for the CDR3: TGTGCCAGCAGCCCGCGCGGACAGATCCCCACAGATACGCAGTATTTT.

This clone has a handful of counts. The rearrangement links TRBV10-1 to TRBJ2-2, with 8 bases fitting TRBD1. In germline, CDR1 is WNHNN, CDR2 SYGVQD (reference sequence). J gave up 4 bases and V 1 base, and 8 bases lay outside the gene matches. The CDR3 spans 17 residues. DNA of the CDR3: TGCGCCAGCAGTGAGTTCCATTCAGACAGGGGCACCGGGGAGCTGTTTTTT. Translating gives CASSEFHSDRGTGELFF.

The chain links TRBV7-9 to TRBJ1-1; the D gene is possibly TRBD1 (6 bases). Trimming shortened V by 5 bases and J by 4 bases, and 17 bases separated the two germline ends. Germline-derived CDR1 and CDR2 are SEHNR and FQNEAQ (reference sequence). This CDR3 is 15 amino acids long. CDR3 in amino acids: CASSLGSGASTEAFF. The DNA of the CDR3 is TGTGCCAGCAGCCTCGGGTCGGGGGCGAGCACTGAAGCTTTCTTT.

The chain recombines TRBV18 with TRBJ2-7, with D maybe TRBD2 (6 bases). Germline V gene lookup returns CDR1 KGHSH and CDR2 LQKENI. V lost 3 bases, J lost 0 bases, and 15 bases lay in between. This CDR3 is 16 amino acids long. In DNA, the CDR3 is TGTGCCAGCTCACCGGCCCCCCCGGGGGACTCCTACGAGCAGTACTTC. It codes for CASSPAPPGDSYEQYF.

The CDR3 spells CASADRARGYTF. The CDR3 DNA is TGTGCCAGTGCTGACAGGGCGAGAGGCTACACCTTC. The chain couples TRBV19 to TRBJ1-2; 7 bases align to TRBD1. This CDR3 contains 12 residues. The junction had 8 bases not matched to a gene; V was cut back by 8 bases and J by 8 bases. Germline-derived CDR1 and CDR2 are LNHDA and SQIVND (reference sequence).

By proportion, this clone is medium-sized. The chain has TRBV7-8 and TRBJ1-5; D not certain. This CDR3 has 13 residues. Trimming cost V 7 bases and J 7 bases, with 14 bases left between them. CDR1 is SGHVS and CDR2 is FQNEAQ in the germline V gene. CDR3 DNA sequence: TGTGCCAGCACCCCCTCCCTGGGCCAGCCCCAGCATTTT. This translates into CASTPSLGQPQHF.

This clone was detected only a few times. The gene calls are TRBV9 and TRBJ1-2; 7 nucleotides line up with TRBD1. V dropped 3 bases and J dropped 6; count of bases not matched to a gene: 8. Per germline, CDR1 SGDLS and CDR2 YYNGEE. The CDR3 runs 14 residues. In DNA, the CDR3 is TGTGCCAGCAGCGCCTCACAGGGGTTTCATGGCTACACCTTC. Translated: CASSASQGFHGYTF.

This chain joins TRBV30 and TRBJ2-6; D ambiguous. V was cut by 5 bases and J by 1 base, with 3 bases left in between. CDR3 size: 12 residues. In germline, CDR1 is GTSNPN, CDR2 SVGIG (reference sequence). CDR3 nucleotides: TGTGCCTGGGGATCTGGGGCCAACGTCCTGACTTTC. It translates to CAWGSGANVLTF.

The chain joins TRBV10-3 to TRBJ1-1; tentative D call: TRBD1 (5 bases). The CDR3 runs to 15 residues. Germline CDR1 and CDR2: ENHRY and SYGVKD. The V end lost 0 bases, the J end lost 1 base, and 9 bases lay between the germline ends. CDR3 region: CAISESRGENTEAFF. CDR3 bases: TGTGCCATCAGTGAGTCGAGAGGGGAGAACACTGAAGCTTTCTTT.

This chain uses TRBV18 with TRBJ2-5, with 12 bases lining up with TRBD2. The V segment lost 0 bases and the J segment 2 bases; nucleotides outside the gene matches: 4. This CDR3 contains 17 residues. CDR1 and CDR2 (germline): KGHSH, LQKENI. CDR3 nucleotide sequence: TGTGCCAGCTCACCACCGACTAGCGGGGGCTCACAAGAGACCCAGTACTTC. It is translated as CASSPPTSGGSQETQYF.

Written as DNA, the CDR3 is TGTGCCAGCAGCTTAAATGGCCTCACAGATACGCAGTATTTT. Translated, it gives CASSLNGLTDTQYF. The chain recombines TRBV7-3 with TRBJ2-3; D is unclear. This CDR3 is 14 amino acids long. The germline gives CDR1 SGHTA, CDR2 FQGTGA. The V gene lost 1 base and the J gene lost 2 bases, with 7 bases spanning the gap.